The rows below give T cell receptor beta chains drawn from one sample of a study of T cells after yellow fever vaccination. From the 5' RACE reads, TCRdb called clonotypes with MiXCR, one entry per CDR3 protein. This table holds some 600,000 distinct CDR3 sequences, about 15% found once. Sample: PBMCs, taken about 5 days after the first yellow fever vaccination. The receptors were sampled from a man in his late teens or twenties who received the YFV17D yellow fever vaccine. The CDR3 runs from the conserved cysteine through the conserved F or W. D genes are given only for firm matches. Only part of the rows carry a size: once, few, many, or a class if the clone is expanded.

cdr3_nt: TGTGCCAGCAAGGAAAACAATTCACCCCTCCACTTT
cdr3_aa: CASKENNSPLHF
v_call: TRBV6-5
j_call: TRBJ1-6
clone_size: .
d_call: .

cdr3_nt: TGCAGTGCGTTCAGGGTAGATACGCAGTATTTT
cdr3_aa: CSAFRVDTQYF
v_call: TRBV20-1
j_call: TRBJ2-3
clone_size: few
d_call: .

cdr3_nt: TGTGCCAGCAGCTCGGGACAGGGAGTCATCAACGAGCAGTACTTC
cdr3_aa: CASSSGQGVINEQYF
v_call: TRBV7-6
j_call: TRBJ2-7
clone_size: .
d_call: TRBD1

cdr3_nt: TGTGCCACCAGTGACTTTGGACAGGGAGACCCCGGGGAGCTGTTTTTT
cdr3_aa: CATSDFGQGDPGELFF
v_call: TRBV24-1
j_call: TRBJ2-2
clone_size: .
d_call: TRBD1

cdr3_nt: TGTGCCAGCAGTGGCCCTCCGGGAAGAGCCTACAATGAGCAGTTCTTC
cdr3_aa: CASSGPPGRAYNEQFF
v_call: TRBV28
j_call: TRBJ2-1
clone_size: few
d_call: .

cdr3_nt: TGTGCCAGCAGTTCCCCCACAGGGAAGGGTGTACACGAGCAGTACTTC
cdr3_aa: CASSSPTGKGVHEQYF
v_call: TRBV6-5
j_call: TRBJ2-7
clone_size: .
d_call: .

cdr3_nt: TGTGCCAGCAGTCCCATTAAGTCAAGCCGCCCAGTGAACACTGAAGCTTTCTTT
cdr3_aa: CASSPIKSSRPVNTEAFF
v_call: TRBV6-2/TRBV6-3
j_call: TRBJ1-1
clone_size: .
d_call: .

cdr3_nt: TGTGCCAGCTGGAGATCGGGGGCGGGTGAAAAACTGTTTTTT
cdr3_aa: CASWRSGAGEKLFF
v_call: TRBV28
j_call: TRBJ1-4
clone_size: few
d_call: .

cdr3_nt: TGCAGTGCCAAGGGACTAGCGGGGGGTAATGAGCAGTTCTTC
cdr3_aa: CSAKGLAGGNEQFF
v_call: TRBV20-1
j_call: TRBJ2-1
clone_size: many
d_call: TRBD2

cdr3_nt: TGCGCCAGCAGCCGCGGGCAGGCGAACACCGGGGAGCTGTTTTTT
cdr3_aa: CASSRGQANTGELFF
v_call: TRBV4-1
j_call: TRBJ2-2
clone_size: many
d_call: .

cdr3_nt: TGCAGCGGCGCCTCCGGGCCCAACAGTTACAATGAGCAGTTCTTC
cdr3_aa: CSGASGPNSYNEQFF
v_call: TRBV29-1
j_call: TRBJ2-1
clone_size: few
d_call: .

cdr3_nt: TGCAGCGTTGAGAGAAACGGGGGCGGGCAAGAGACCCAGTACTTC
cdr3_aa: CSVERNGGGQETQYF
v_call: TRBV29-1
j_call: TRBJ2-5
clone_size: few
d_call: .

cdr3_nt: TGTGCCACCAGTGACCCGGGGAGGGGATATGGCTACACCTTC
cdr3_aa: CATSDPGRGYGYTF
v_call: TRBV24-1
j_call: TRBJ1-2
clone_size: few
d_call: .

cdr3_nt: TGCGCCAGCAGCCCATCTACTAGCGGGGTCTACTCCTACGAGCAGTACTTC
cdr3_aa: CASSPSTSGVYSYEQYF
v_call: TRBV4-3
j_call: TRBJ2-7
clone_size: .
d_call: TRBD2

cdr3_nt: TGTGCCAGCAGCGCCAATGGGGGGACAGGGTGGAATGAGCAGTTCTTC
cdr3_aa: CASSANGGTGWNEQFF
v_call: TRBV7-3
j_call: TRBJ2-1
clone_size: few
d_call: TRBD1

cdr3_nt: TGTGCCAGCAGCTGGGACAGGGTAGACACCGGGGAGCTGTTTTTT
cdr3_aa: CASSWDRVDTGELFF
v_call: TRBV13
j_call: TRBJ2-2
clone_size: few
d_call: TRBD1

cdr3_nt: TGTGCCAGCAGCTCCCTTATGCGGGGGGCGTACAATGAGCAGTTCTTC
cdr3_aa: CASSSLMRGAYNEQFF
v_call: TRBV7-2
j_call: TRBJ2-1
clone_size: .
d_call: TRBD2

cdr3_nt: TGTGCCAGCAGTTACTCCGGGCCCTGGGATGAAAAACTGTTTTTT
cdr3_aa: CASSYSGPWDEKLFF
v_call: TRBV6-5
j_call: TRBJ1-4
clone_size: .
d_call: .

cdr3_nt: TGCGGCCGACTAGTCCAAGAGACCCAGTACTTC
cdr3_aa: CGRLVQETQYF
v_call: TRBV20-1
j_call: TRBJ2-5
clone_size: few
d_call: .

cdr3_nt: TGTGCCAGCAGCTTAGTGAGCGGCAGCAATCAGCCCCAGCATTTT
cdr3_aa: CASSLVSGSNQPQHF
v_call: TRBV7-2
j_call: TRBJ1-5
clone_size: .
d_call: .

cdr3_nt: TGTGCCAGCAGTTCTACGGGAGTCCGGGGCACCGGGGAGCTGTTTTTT
cdr3_aa: CASSSTGVRGTGELFF
v_call: TRBV7-9
j_call: TRBJ2-2
clone_size: .
d_call: .

cdr3_nt: TGTGCCAGCAGTCTGAGACTAGCGGGGGAAGAGACCCAGTACTTC
cdr3_aa: CASSLRLAGEETQYF
v_call: TRBV5-4
j_call: TRBJ2-5
clone_size: many
d_call: TRBD2

cdr3_nt: TGTGCCAGCAGCGAGGGGGTAGTGGAAAAACTGTTTTTT
cdr3_aa: CASSEGVVEKLFF
v_call: TRBV28
j_call: TRBJ1-4
clone_size: .
d_call: .

cdr3_nt: TGCAGTGCTGGGGGCCCTTCCCGGGAGGGCAATCAGCCCCAGCATTTT
cdr3_aa: CSAGGPSREGNQPQHF
v_call: TRBV20-1
j_call: TRBJ1-5
clone_size: many
d_call: .

cdr3_nt: TGTGCCAGTAGTCCCCGGACAGGCTACACCGGGGAGCTGTTTTTT
cdr3_aa: CASSPRTGYTGELFF
v_call: TRBV19
j_call: TRBJ2-2
clone_size: .
d_call: TRBD1

cdr3_nt: TGTGCCAGCAGCTCGGGGGGAACCAACTATAATTCACCCCTCCACTTT
cdr3_aa: CASSSGGTNYNSPLHF
v_call: TRBV7-2
j_call: TRBJ1-6
clone_size: few
d_call: .

cdr3_nt: TGTGCCAGCTTGGGACAGGGATCAGATACGCAGTATTTT
cdr3_aa: CASLGQGSDTQYF
v_call: TRBV7-9
j_call: TRBJ2-3
clone_size: few
d_call: TRBD1

cdr3_nt: TGTGCCAGCAGCCCGTTAGGTGGGAGGGGGACAGATACGCAGTATTTT
cdr3_aa: CASSPLGGRGTDTQYF
v_call: TRBV7-6
j_call: TRBJ2-3
clone_size: .
d_call: .

cdr3_nt: TGTGCCAGCACATCGGCGGGCGGGGCTTTCTTT
cdr3_aa: CASTSAGGAFF
v_call: TRBV12-3/TRBV12-4
j_call: TRBJ1-1
clone_size: .
d_call: .

cdr3_nt: TGTGCCTACCGGGGTAGCGGGGGTCCTAGCACAGATACGCAGTATTTT
cdr3_aa: CAYRGSGGPSTDTQYF
v_call: TRBV7-9
j_call: TRBJ2-3
clone_size: .
d_call: TRBD2

cdr3_nt: TGTGCCAGCAGGGGGGGGGGCGTCTACAATGAGCAGTTCTTC
cdr3_aa: CASRGGGVYNEQFF
v_call: TRBV7-8
j_call: TRBJ2-1
clone_size: .
d_call: .

cdr3_nt: TGTGCCAGTAGTATAAGATCGGGGATCGCGGAGACCCAGTACTTC
cdr3_aa: CASSIRSGIAETQYF
v_call: TRBV19
j_call: TRBJ2-5
clone_size: .
d_call: .

cdr3_nt: TGTGCCAGCAGCCTAACGCGGGAGGGCTACACCTTC
cdr3_aa: CASSLTREGYTF
v_call: TRBV6-6
j_call: TRBJ1-2
clone_size: .
d_call: .

cdr3_nt: TGTGCCAGCAGCTTAGCGCGACATCCCCCCTACAATGAGCAGTTCTTC
cdr3_aa: CASSLARHPPYNEQFF
v_call: TRBV7-2
j_call: TRBJ2-1
clone_size: few
d_call: .

cdr3_nt: TGTGCCAGCATCCCCTTAGGGACTAGCGGATACAATGAGCAGTTCTTC
cdr3_aa: CASIPLGTSGYNEQFF
v_call: TRBV11-2
j_call: TRBJ2-1
clone_size: few
d_call: TRBD2

cdr3_nt: TGTGCCAGCAGCTTAAGACCGGGGGCGGGGGAGACCCAGTACTTC
cdr3_aa: CASSLRPGAGETQYF
v_call: TRBV7-3
j_call: TRBJ2-5
clone_size: .
d_call: .

cdr3_nt: TGCGCCAGCACGCCACTAGCGGGGGTAGATACGCAGTATTTT
cdr3_aa: CASTPLAGVDTQYF
v_call: TRBV5-1
j_call: TRBJ2-3
clone_size: many
d_call: TRBD2

cdr3_nt: TGTGCCAGCAGCTTAGAGGGGGGGCAAGATACGCAGTATTTT
cdr3_aa: CASSLEGGQDTQYF
v_call: TRBV13
j_call: TRBJ2-3
clone_size: .
d_call: .

cdr3_nt: TGTGCCAGCAGCGTAGAAAGCTGGGGGCTTTTCTTC
cdr3_aa: CASSVESWGLFF
v_call: TRBV9
j_call: TRBJ2-1
clone_size: few
d_call: .

cdr3_nt: TGTGCCAGCAGTGTGGACAGTACTGGGGCCAACGTCCTGACTTTC
cdr3_aa: CASSVDSTGANVLTF
v_call: TRBV12-3/TRBV12-4
j_call: TRBJ2-6
clone_size: .
d_call: .

cdr3_nt: TGTGCCAGCAGCTTAGCGCGCGGGGGAGGATATTTT
cdr3_aa: CASSLARGGGYF
v_call: TRBV7-2
j_call: TRBJ2-3
clone_size: .
d_call: TRBD2

cdr3_nt: TGTGCCAGCAGTGGACGGAGCTCTGGAAACACCATATATTTT
cdr3_aa: CASSGRSSGNTIYF
v_call: TRBV9
j_call: TRBJ1-3
clone_size: .
d_call: .

cdr3_nt: TGTGCCAGCAGTGAACTCGGTGCCGCGAATGAAAAACTGTTTTTT
cdr3_aa: CASSELGAANEKLFF
v_call: TRBV6-1
j_call: TRBJ1-4
clone_size: .
d_call: .